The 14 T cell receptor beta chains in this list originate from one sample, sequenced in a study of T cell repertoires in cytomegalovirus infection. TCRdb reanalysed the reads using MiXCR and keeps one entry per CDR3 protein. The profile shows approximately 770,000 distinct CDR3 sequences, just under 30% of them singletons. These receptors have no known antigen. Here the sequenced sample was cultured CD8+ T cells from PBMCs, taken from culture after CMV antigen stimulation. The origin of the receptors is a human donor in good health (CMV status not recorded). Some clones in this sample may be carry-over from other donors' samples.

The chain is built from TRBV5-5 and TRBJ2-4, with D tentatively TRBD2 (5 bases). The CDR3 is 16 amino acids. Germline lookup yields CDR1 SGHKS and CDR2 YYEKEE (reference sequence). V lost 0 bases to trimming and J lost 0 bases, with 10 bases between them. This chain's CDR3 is CASSLAGNTAKNIQYF. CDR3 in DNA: TGTGCCAGCAGCTTGGCCGGGAACACAGCCAAAAACATTCAGTACTTC.

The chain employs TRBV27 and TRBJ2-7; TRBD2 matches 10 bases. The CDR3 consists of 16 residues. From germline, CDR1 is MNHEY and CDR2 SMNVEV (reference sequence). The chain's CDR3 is CASSGSGGPSSYKQYV. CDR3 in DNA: TGTGCCAGCAGTGGTAGCGGGGGGCCTAGCTCCTACAAGCAGTACGTC.

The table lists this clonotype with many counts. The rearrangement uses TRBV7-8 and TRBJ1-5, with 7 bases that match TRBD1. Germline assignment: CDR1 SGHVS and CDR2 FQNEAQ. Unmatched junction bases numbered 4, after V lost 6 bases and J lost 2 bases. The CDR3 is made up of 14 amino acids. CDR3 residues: CASRQGNGNQPQHF. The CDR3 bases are TGTGCCAGCAGACAGGGGAATGGCAATCAGCCCCAGCATTTT.

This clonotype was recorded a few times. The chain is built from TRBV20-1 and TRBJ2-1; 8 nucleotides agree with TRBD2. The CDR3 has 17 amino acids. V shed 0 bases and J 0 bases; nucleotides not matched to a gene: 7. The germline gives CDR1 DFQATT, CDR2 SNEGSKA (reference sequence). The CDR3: CSARDGERGPSYNEQFF. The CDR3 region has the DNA TGCAGTGCTAGAGATGGGGAGCGGGGGCCCTCCTACAATGAGCAGTTCTTC.

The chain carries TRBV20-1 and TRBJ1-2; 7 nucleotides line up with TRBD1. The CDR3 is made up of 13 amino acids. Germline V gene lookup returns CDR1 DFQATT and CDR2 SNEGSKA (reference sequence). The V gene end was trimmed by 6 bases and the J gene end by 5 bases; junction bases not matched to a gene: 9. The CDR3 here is CSAWDSSPYGYTF. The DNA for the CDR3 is TGCAGTGCCTGGGACAGCTCGCCTTATGGCTACACCTTC.

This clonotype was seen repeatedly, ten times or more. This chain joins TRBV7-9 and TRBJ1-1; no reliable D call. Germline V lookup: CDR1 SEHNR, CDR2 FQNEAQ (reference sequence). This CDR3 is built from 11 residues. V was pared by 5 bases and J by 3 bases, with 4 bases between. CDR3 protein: CASSLYTEAFF. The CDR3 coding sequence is TGTGCCAGCAGCCTCTACACTGAAGCTTTCTTT.

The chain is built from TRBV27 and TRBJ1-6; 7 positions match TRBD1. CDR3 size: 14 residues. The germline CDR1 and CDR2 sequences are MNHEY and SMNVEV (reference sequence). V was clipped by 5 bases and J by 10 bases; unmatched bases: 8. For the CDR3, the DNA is TGTGCCAGCAGTCCAAACAGGGGCGAATCACCCCTCCACTTT. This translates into CASSPNRGESPLHF.

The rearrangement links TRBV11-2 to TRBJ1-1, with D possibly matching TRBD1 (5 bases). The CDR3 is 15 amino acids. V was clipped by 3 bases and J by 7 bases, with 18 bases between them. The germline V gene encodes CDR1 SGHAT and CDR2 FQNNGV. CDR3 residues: CASSLDLRTGREAFF. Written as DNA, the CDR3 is TGTGCCAGCAGCTTGGACCTTCGGACGGGGCGTGAAGCTTTCTTT.

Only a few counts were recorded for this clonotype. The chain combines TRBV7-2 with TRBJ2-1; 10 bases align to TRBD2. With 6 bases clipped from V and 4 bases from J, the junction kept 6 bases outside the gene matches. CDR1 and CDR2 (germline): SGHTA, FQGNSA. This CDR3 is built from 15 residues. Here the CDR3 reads CASSASGGVYNEQFF. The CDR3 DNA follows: TGTGCCAGCAGTGCGAGCGGGGGGGTATACAATGAGCAGTTCTTC.

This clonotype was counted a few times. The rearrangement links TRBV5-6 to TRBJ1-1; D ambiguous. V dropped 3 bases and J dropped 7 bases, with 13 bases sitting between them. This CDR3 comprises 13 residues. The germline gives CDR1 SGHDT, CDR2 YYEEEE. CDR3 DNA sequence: TGTGCCAGCAGCTCCTATTTTCGGGGTGAAGCTTTCTTT. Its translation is CASSSYFRGEAFF.

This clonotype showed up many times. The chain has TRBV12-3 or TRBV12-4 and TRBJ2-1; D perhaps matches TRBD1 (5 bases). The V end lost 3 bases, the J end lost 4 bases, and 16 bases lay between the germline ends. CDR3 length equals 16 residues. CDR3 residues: CASSFSTARTYNEQFF. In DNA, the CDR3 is TGTGCCAGCAGTTTCTCGACAGCACGCACTTACAATGAGCAGTTCTTC.

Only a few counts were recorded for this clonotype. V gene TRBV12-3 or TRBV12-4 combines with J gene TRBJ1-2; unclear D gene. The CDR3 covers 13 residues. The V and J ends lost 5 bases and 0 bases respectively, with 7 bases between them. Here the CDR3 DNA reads TGTGCCAGCAGTCCCATAACTAACTATGGCTACACCTTC. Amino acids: CASSPITNYGYTF.

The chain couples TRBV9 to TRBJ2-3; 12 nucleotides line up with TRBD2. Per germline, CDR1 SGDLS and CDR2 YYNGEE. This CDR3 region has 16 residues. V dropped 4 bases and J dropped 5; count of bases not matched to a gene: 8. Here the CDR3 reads CASSPRTSGDGDTQYF. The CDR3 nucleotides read TGTGCCAGCAGCCCTCGGACTAGCGGGGACGGAGATACGCAGTATTTT.

The CDR3 DNA reads as TGTGCCAGCAGTCACAGGGGTGGGAATGAGCAGTTCTTC. This codes for CASSHRGGNEQFF. This rearrangement joins TRBV12-3 or TRBV12-4 to TRBJ2-1; 7 bases agree with TRBD1. The junction had 5 bases not matched to a gene; V was cut back by 5 bases and J by 7 bases. The CDR3 contains 13 residues.